The clone carrying this T cell receptor (beta chain) was detected many times. Its antigen is unidentified. Authors of the study amplified TCR beta CDR3 regions from RNA transcripts. TCR CDR3 underwent first-round RT-PCR with the HTBI primer set. One entry per CDR3 protein results from TCRdb running MiXCR on the multiplex PCR reads. The repertoire includes around 530,000 distinct CDR3 sequences, under 20% of them detected once, and roughly 18% sits in the top ten. Fresh peripheral blood, approximately 10 ml, was the source of the PBMCs. The data stem from a study of T cells in Graves' hyperthyroidism and ophthalmopathy. Study in general: Prior to any treatment, at the point of initial diagnosis, peripheral blood was collected.

Study observations and caveats: Among thyroid clonotypes expanded above 0.001, most also appeared in blood. With a median lead of approximately 6 months before onset, the model predicted ophthalmopathy.

The sequence was collected from a woman aged 18-29 years with Graves' ophthalmopathy. Sequenced input: blood.

As DNA, the CDR3 is TGTGCCAGCAGCGGCCGTGGGGTCTACGAGCAGTACTTC. This gives the protein CASSGRGVYEQYF. The chain links TRBV7-8 to TRBJ2-7, with D unclear. This CDR3 contains 13 residues. The V and J ends lost 5 bases and 3 bases respectively, with 11 bases between them. In germline, CDR1 is SGHVS, CDR2 FQNEAQ. Variable domain in full (rest from reference TRBV7-8 and TRBJ2-7): GAGVSQSPRYKVAKRGQDVALRCDPISGHVSLFWYQQALGQGPEFLTYFQNEAQLDKSGLPSDRFFAERPEGSVSTLKIQRTQQEDSAVYLCASSGRGVYEQYFGPGTRLTVT.